This T cell receptor (beta chain) was captured in a study of blood T cell repertoires in COVID-19. Germline CDR1 reads SGDLS; CDR2 reads YYNGEE. The CDR3 totals 15 residues. Trimming took 4 bases from V and 8 from J, leaving 21 bases between them. Using immunoSEQ multiplex PCR, the repertoire was profiled, and TCRdb retains in-frame clones only, with some absent. The sample has about 310,000 clones, roughly 90% seen once. The clonotype was recovered from a woman in her 30s with COVID-19, enrolled during active disease. V gene TRBV9 combines with J gene TRBJ1-2; the D gene is possibly TRBD1 (6 bases). The sequenced sample was peripheral blood. DNA of the CDR3: TGTGCCAGCAGCACCTTTTCACAGGGACGAGCGGGCTACACCTTC. This gives the protein CASSTFSQGRAGYTF.